This T cell receptor (beta chain) was profiled in a study of OX40 agonist ivuxolimab in advanced cancers. Across the study: Ivuxolimab is a fully human IgG2 antibody that activates OX40 (CD134). Every 2 weeks, ivuxolimab was infused into the patients intravenously at between 0.01 and 10 mg/kg.

CDR3 length: 15 amino acids. Germline CDR1 and CDR2: KGHSH and LQKENI. V was shortened by 2 bases and J by 2 bases, with 10 bases between the two germline ends. Generated by immunoSEQ multiplex PCR, the TCRdb table keeps only in-frame clones and is missing some. Among 70,000 to 95,000 clones listed, roughly 82% were seen once. Enrollment shut out patients with autoimmune disease history or systemic immunosuppression. The rearrangement links TRBV18 to TRBJ1-3; no firm D call. The origin of this receptor is an adult with an advanced solid tumor such as melanoma, head and neck, liver or kidney cancer. Sequenced material: CD4+ or CD8+ T cells sorted from blood, taken in a trial of the OX40 agonist ivuxolimab. For the CDR3, the DNA is TGTGCCAGCTCACCAGGACTCCCGACTGGAAACACCATATATTTT. It is translated as CASSPGLPTGNTIYF.